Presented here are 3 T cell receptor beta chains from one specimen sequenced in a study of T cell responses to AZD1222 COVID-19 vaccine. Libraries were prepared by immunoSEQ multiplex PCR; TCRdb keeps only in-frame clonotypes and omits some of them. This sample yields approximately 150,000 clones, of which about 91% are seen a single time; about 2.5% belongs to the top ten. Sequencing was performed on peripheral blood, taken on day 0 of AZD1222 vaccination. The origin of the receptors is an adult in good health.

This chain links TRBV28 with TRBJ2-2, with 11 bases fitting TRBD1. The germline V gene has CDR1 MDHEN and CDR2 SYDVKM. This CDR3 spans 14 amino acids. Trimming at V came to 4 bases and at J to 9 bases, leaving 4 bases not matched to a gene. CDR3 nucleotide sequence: TGTGCCAGCAGTTGGGACAGGGGGGACCGGGAGCTGTTTTTT. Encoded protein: CASSWDRGDRELFF.

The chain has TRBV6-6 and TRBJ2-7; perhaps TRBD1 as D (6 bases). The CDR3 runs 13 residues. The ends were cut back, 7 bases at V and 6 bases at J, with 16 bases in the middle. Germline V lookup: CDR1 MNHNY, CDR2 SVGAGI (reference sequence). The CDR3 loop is CASNAGQSIEQYF. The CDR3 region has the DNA TGTGCCAGCAATGCTGGACAGTCCATCGAGCAGTACTTC.

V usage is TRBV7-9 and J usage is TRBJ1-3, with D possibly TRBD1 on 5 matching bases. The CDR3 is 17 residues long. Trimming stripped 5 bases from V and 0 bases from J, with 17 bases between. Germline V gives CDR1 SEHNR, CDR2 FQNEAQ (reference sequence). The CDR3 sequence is CASSPSTGADSGNTIYF. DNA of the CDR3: TGTGCCAGCAGCCCCTCGACCGGGGCCGACTCTGGAAACACCATATATTTT.